This T cell receptor (beta chain) comes out of a study of human T cells and chemical hapten exposure. TCRdb fed the RACE reads into MiXCR, producing one record per CDR3 protein. The table has approximately 320,000 distinct CDR3 sequences, roughly 6% seen once; the top ten hold about 8.7%. This clonotype was detected a few times. CDR1 and CDR2 from the germline V gene are LGHNA and YNFKEQ. The CDR3 spans 16 residues. V was shortened by 1 base and J by 0 bases, with 12 bases between the two germline ends. As for time point: pre-sensitization, week 0. The treatment: therapeutic diphenylcyclopropenone sensitization with weekly scalp DPC.

The clonotype was recovered from a woman aged 18-35 years with alopecia areata. Some clones in this sample may be carry-over from other donors' samples. The J gene is TRBJ1-2, the V gene TRBV4-2; D ambiguous. Source: whole blood, taken in connection with sensitization to the hapten diphenylcyclopropenone (DPC). As DNA, the CDR3 is TGTGCCAGCAGCCAAGGGCTCCCGGGGACTAACTATGGCTACACCTTC. Its translation is CASSQGLPGTNYGYTF.